This T cell receptor (beta chain) is drawn from a study of CD8 T cells in ankylosing spondylitis. As the method for making TCR beta libraries, quantitative 5'-RACE with molecular barcodes was used. TCRdb re-called the 5' RACE reads through MiXCR, storing one row per CDR3 protein. The sample consists of just under 350,000 distinct CDR3 sequences, approximately 14% of them appearing once. Regarding the study as a whole: Clones linked to the disease showed a CD8+ phenotype. They occurred at relatively low frequencies in peripheral blood. As reported, disease-linked clones showed significant enrichment in matched ankylosing spondylitis synovial fluid.

As concerns this clonotype: Its antigen is not known.

The CDR3 has 15 residues. Germline values: CDR1 PRHDT, CDR2 FYEKMQ (reference sequence). V dropped 7 bases and J dropped 1 base, with 16 bases sitting between them. This chain connects TRBV13 to TRBJ1-2; possibly TRBD1 for D (5 bases). Sequenced: blood, either unsorted or a sorted T cell fraction (not recorded which). This receptor was taken from a male donor with ankylosing spondylitis or in good health (not recorded which). CDR3 loop: CASTLNKGINYGYTF. CDR3 bases: TGTGCCAGCACCCTTAATAAGGGGATTAACTATGGCTACACCTTC. The whole variable domain, filled in from reference TRBV13 and TRBJ1-2, reads AAGVIQSPRHLIKEKRETATLKCYPIPRHDTVYWYQQGPGQDPQFLISFYEKMQSDKGSIPDRFSAQQFSDYHSELNMSSLELGDSALYFCASTLNKGINYGYTFGSGTRLTVV.